This T cell receptor beta chain was recovered during a study of blood T cells in healthy people across ages. The CDR3 is 14 amino acids. Trimming stripped 5 bases from V and 8 bases from J, with 16 bases between. Germline CDR1 is MDHEN and CDR2 is SYDVKM. Alongside a J-beta primer mix, a sample-barcoded 5' primer served in a second PCR lasting about 7 to 12 cycles. All cDNA molecules were each tagged by a template-switch adaptor with 12 random nucleotides. TCRdb reprocessed the 5' RACE reads via MiXCR and lists one record per CDR3 protein. The sample has fewer than 700,000 distinct CDR3 sequences, 40% to 50% seen once; the top ten hold just under 25%.

The V gene is TRBV28, the J gene TRBJ1-5, with D possibly being TRBD1 (6 bases). The material sequenced was blood. The origin of this receptor is an elderly man in good health. This chain's CDR3 is CASSTGQSREPQHF. The DNA for the CDR3 is TGTGCCAGCAGTACCGGACAGTCTAGGGAGCCCCAGCATTTT.